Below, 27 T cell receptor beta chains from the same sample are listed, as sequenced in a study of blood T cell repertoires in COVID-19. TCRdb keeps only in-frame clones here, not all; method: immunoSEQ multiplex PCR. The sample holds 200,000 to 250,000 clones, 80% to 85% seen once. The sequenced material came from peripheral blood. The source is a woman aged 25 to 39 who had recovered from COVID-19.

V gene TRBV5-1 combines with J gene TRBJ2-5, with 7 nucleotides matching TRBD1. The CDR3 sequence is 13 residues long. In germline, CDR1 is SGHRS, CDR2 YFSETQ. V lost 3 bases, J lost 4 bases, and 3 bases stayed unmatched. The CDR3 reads CASSYHRGETQYF. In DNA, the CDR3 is TGCGCCAGCAGCTACCACAGGGGAGAGACCCAGTACTTC.

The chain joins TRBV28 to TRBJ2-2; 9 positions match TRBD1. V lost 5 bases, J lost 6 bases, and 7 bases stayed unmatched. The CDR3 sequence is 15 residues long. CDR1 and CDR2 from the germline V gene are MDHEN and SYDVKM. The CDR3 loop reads CASSTWDREAGELFF. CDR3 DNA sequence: TGTGCCAGCAGTACCTGGGACAGGGAGGCCGGGGAGCTGTTTTTT.

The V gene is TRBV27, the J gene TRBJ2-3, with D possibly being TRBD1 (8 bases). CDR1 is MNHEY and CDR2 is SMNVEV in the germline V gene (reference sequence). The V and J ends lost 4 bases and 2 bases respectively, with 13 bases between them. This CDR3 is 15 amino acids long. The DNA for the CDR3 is TGTGCCAGCAGTTACAGGGGGGGGGTCACAGATACGCAGTATTTT. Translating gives CASSYRGGVTDTQYF.

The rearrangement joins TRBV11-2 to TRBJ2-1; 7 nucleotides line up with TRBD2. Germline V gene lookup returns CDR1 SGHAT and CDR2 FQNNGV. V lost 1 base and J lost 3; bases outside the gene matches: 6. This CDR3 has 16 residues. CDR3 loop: CASSLVLAGNYNEQFF. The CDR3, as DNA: TGTGCCAGCAGCTTAGTTTTAGCGGGCAACTACAATGAGCAGTTCTTC. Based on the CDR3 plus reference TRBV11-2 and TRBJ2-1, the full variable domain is EAGVAQSPRYKIIEKRQSVAFWCNPISGHATLYWYQQILGQGPKLLIQFQNNGVVDDSQLPKDRFSAERLKGVDSTLKIQPAKLEDSAVYLCASSLVLAGNYNEQFFGPGTRLTVL.

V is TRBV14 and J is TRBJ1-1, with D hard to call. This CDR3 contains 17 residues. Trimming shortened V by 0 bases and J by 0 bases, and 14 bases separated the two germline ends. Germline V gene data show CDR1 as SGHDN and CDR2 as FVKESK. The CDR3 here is CASSQDEGGLLNTEAFF. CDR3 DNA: TGTGCCAGCAGCCAAGACGAGGGCGGACTTCTGAACACTGAAGCTTTCTTT.

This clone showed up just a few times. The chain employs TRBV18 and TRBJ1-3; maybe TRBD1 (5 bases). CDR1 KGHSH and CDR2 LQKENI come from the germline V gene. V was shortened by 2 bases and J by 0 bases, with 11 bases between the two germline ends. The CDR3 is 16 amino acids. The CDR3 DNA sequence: TGTGCCAGCTCACCATCGACAGCGAGCTCTGGAAACACCATATATTTT. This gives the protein CASSPSTASSGNTIYF.

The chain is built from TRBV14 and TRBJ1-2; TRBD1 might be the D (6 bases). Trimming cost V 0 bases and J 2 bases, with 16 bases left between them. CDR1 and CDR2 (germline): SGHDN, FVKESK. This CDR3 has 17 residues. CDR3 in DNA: TGTGCCAGCAGCCAAGAATGGCCGGGACACCTGAACTATGGCTACACCTTC. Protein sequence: CASSQEWPGHLNYGYTF.

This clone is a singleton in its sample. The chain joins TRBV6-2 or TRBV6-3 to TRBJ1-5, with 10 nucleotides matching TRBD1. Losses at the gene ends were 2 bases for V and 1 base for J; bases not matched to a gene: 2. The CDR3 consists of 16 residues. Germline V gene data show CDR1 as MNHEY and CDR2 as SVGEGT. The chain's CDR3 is CASSYRGQGSNQPQHF. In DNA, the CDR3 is TGTGCCAGCAGTTACCGGGGACAGGGGAGCAATCAGCCCCAGCATTTT.

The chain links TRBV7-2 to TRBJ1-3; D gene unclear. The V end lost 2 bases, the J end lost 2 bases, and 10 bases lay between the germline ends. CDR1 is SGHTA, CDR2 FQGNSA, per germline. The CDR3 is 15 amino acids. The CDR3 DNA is TGTGCCAGCAGCTTAACGGAGGGAGCTGGAAACACCATATATTTT. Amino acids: CASSLTEGAGNTIYF.

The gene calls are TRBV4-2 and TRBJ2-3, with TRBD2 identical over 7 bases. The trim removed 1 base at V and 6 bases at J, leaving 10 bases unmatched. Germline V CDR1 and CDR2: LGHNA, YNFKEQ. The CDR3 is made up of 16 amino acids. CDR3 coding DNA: TGTGCCAGCAGCCAAGGGGTATCGGGAGGAGGGGATACGCAGTATTTT. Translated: CASSQGVSGGGDTQYF.

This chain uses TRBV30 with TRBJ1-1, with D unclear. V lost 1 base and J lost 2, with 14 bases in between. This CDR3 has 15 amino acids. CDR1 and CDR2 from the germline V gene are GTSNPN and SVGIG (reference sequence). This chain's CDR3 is CAWSDGRPSNTEAFF. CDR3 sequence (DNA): TGTGCCTGGAGTGATGGGCGGCCTAGCAACACTGAAGCTTTCTTT.

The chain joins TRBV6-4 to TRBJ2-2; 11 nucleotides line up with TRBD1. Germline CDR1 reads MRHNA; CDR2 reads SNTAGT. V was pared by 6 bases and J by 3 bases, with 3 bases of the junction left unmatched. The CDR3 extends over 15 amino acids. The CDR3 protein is CASSGTGGDTGELFF. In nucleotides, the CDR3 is TGTGCCAGCAGCGGGACAGGGGGAGACACCGGGGAGCTGTTTTTT.

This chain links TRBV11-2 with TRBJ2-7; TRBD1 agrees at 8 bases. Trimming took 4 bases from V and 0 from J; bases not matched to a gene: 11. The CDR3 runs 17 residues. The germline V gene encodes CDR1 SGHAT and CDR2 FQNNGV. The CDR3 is CASSSEDRGPFSYEQYF. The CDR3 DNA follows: TGTGCCAGCAGCTCGGAAGACAGGGGACCCTTCTCCTACGAGCAGTACTTC.

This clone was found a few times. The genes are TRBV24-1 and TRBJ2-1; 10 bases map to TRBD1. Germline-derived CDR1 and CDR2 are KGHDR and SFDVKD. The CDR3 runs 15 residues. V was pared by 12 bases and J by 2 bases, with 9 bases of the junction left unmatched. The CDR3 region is CASGGGTGAYNEQFF. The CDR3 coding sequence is TGTGCCTCTGGGGGGGGGACAGGGGCCTACAATGAGCAGTTCTTC.

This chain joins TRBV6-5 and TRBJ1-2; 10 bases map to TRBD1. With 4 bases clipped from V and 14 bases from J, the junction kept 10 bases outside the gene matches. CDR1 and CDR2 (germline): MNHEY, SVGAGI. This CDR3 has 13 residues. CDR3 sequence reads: CASSLSGTGVETF. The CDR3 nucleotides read TGTGCCAGCAGTTTATCCGGGACAGGGGTAGAAACCTTC.

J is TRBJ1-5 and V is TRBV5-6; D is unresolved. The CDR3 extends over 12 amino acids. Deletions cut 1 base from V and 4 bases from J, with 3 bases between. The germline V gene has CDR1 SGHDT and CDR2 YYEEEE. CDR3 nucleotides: TGTGCCAGCAGCTTGCGGAATCAGCCCCAGCATTTT. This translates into CASSLRNQPQHF.

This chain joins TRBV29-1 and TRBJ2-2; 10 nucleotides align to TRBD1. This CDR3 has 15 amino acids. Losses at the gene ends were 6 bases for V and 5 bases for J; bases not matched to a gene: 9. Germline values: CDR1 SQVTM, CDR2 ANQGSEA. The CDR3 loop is CSVAPGQGMTGELFF. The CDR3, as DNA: TGCAGCGTCGCACCGGGACAGGGGATGACCGGGGAGCTGTTTTTT.

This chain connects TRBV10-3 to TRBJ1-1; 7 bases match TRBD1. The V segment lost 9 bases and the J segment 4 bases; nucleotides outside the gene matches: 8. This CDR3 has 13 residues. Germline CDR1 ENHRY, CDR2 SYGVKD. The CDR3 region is CAILTGLGTEAFF. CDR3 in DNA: TGTGCCATTTTGACAGGGTTGGGCACTGAAGCTTTCTTT.

CDR3 amino acids: CASSYGQGATNEKLFF. DNA of the CDR3: TGTGCCAGCAGTTACGGACAGGGAGCAACTAATGAAAAACTGTTTTTT. V and J are TRBV28 and TRBJ1-4; 8 nucleotides line up with TRBD1. The junction had 4 bases not matched to a gene; V was cut back by 4 bases and J by 0 bases. Per the germline V gene, CDR1 is MDHEN and CDR2 is SYDVKM. This CDR3 comprises 16 residues.

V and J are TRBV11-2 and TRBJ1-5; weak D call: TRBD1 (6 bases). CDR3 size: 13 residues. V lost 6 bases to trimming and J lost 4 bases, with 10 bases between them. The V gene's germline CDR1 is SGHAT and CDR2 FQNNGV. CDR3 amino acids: CASSTGQNQPQHF. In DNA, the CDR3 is TGTGCCAGCAGTACAGGGCAAAATCAGCCCCAGCATTTT.

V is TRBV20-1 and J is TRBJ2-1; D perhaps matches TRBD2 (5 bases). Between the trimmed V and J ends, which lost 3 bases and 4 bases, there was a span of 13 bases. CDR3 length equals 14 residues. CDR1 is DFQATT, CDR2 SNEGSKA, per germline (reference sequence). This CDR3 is CSASIAKGYNEQFF. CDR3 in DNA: TGCAGTGCTAGTATAGCGAAGGGTTACAATGAGCAGTTCTTC.

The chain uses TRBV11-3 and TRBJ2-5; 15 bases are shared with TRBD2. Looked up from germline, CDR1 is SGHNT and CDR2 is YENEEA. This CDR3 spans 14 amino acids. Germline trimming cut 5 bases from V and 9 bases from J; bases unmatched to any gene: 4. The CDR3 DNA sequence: TGTGCCAGCAGCCGCGGACTAGCGGGAGGGCCCCAGTACTTC. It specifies CASSRGLAGGPQYF.

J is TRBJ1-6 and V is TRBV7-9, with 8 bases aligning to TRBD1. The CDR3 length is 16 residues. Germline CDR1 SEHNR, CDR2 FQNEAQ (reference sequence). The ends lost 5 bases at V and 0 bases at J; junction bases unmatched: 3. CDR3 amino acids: CASSIGQGSYNSPLHF. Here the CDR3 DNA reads TGTGCCAGCAGCATCGGACAGGGCTCCTATAATTCACCCCTCCACTTT.

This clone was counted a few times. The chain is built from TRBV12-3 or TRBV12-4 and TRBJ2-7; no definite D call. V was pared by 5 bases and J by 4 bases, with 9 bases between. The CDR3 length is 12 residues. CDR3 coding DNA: TGTGCCAGCAGTCCGTCCCGGTACGAGCAGTACTTC. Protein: CASSPSRYEQYF.

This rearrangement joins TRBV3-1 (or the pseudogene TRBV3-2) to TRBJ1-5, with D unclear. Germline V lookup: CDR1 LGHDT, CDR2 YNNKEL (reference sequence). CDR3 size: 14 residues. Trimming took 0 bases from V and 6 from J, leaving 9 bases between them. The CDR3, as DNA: TGTGCCAGCAGCCAAGATGCGATACCTCAGCCCCAGCATTTT. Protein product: CASSQDAIPQPQHF.

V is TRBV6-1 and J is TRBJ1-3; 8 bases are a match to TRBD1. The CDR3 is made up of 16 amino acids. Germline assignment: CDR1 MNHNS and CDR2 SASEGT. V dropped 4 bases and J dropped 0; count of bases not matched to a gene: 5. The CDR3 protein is CASSGRDRLSGNTIYF. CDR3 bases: TGTGCCAGCAGTGGGCGGGACAGGCTCTCTGGAAACACCATATATTTT.

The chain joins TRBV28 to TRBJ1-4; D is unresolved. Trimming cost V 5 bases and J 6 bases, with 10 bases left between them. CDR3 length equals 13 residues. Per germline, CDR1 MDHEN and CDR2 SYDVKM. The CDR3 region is CASSPGRDEKLFF. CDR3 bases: TGTGCCAGCAGTCCGGGAAGGGATGAAAAACTGTTTTTT.